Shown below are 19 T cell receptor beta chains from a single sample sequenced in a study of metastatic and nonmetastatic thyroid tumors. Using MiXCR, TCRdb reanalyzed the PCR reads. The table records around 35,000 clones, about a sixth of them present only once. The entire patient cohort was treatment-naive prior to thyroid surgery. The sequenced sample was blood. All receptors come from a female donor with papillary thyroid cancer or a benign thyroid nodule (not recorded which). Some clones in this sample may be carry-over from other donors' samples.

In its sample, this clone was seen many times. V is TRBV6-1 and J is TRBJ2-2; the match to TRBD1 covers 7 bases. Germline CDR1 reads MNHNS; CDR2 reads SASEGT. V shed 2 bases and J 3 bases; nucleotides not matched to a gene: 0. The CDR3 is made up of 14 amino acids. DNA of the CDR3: TGTGCCAGCAGTGAACAGGGGGACACCGGGGAGCTGTTTTTT. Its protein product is CASSEQGDTGELFF.

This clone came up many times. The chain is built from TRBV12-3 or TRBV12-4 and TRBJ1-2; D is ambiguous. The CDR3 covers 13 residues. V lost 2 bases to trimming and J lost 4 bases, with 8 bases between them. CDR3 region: CASSLRVAYGYTF. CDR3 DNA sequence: TGTGCCAGCAGTTTAAGGGTAGCCTATGGCTACACCTTC.

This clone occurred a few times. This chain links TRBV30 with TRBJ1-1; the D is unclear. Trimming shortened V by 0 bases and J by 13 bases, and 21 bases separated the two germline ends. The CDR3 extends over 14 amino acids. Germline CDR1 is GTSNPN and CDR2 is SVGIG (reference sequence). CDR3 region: CAWSVALGGDNDFF. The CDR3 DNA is TGTGCCTGGAGTGTAGCCCTAGGTGGCGATAATGATTTCTTT.

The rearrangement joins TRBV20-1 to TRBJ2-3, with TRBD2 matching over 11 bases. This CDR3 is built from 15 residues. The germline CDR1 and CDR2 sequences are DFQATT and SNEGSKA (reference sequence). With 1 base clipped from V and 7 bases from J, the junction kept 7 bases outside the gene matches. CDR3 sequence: CSARVLAGGRYTQYF. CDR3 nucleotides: TGCAGTGCTAGAGTGCTAGCGGGAGGTCGGTATACGCAGTATTTT.

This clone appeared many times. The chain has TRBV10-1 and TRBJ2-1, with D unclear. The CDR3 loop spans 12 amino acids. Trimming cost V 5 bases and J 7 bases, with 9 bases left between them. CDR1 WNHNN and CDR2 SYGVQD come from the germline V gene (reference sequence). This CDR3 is CASSLGRNEQFF. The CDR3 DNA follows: TGCGCCAGCAGTTTAGGACGGAATGAGCAGTTCTTC.

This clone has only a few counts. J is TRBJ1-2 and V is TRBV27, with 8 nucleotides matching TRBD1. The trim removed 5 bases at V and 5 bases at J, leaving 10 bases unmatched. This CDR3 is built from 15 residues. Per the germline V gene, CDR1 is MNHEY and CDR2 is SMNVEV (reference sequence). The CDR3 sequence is CASSAGQAFGYGYTF. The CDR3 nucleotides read TGTGCCAGCAGTGCGGGACAGGCCTTTGGATATGGCTACACCTTC.

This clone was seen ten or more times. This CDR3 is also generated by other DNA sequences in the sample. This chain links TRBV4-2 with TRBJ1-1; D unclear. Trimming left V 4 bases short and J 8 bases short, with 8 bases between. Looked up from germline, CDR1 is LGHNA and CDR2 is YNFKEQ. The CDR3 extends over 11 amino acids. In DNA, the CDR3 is TGTGCCAGCAGCCTTTACAAAGAAGCTTTCTTT. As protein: CASSLYKEAFF.

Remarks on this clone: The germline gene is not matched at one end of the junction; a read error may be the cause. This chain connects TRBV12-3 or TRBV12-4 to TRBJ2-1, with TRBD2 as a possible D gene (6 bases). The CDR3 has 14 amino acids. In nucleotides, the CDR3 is TGTGCCATCAGTTTTGGGCTCCGGGGGTCTGAGCAGTTCTTC. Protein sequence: CAISFGLRGSEQFF.

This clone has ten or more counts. The CDR3 nucleotides read TGTGCCAGCAGCTTAGAGGCCAGCTCTGGGGCCAACGTCCTGACTTTC. Amino acids: CASSLEASSGANVLTF. The genes are TRBV11-2 and TRBJ2-6, with D uncertain. The germline gives CDR1 SGHAT, CDR2 FQNNGV. Deletions cut 0 bases from V and 0 bases from J, with 6 bases between. The CDR3 has 16 amino acids.

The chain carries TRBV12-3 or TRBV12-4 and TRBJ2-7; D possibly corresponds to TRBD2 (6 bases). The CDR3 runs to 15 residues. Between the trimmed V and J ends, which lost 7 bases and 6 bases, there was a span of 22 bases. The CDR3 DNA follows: TGTGCCAGCATTAACCAGGGTACCCACGGGGGCGAGCAGTACTTC. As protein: CASINQGTHGGEQYF.

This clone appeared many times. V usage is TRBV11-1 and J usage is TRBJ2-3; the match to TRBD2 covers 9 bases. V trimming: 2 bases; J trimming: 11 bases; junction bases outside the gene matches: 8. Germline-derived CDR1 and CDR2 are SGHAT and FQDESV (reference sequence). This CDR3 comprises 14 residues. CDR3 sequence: CASSLSLAGAKQYF. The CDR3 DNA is TGTGCCAGCAGCTTATCCTTAGCGGGAGCTAAGCAGTATTTT.

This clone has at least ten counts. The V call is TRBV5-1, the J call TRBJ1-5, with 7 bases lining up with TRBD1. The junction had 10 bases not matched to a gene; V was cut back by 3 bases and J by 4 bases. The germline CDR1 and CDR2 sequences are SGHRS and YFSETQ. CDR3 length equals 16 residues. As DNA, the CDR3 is TGCGCCAGCAGCTCGGGCGACTCAGGGGGGAATCAGCCCCAGCATTTT. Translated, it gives CASSSGDSGGNQPQHF.

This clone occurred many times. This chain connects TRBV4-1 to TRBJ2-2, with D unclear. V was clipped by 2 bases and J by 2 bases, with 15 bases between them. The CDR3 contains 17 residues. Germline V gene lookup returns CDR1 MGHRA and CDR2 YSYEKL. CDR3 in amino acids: CASSQQFATLNTGELFF. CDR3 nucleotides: TGCGCCAGCAGCCAACAGTTCGCGACTCTAAACACCGGGGAGCTGTTTTTT.

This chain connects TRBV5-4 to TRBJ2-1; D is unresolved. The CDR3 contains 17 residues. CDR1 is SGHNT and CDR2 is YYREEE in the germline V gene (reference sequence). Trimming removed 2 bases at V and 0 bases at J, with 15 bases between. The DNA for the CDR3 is TGTGCCAGCAGCTTATACCTCGAAGTGGGCTCCTACAATGAGCAGTTCTTC. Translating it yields CASSLYLEVGSYNEQFF.

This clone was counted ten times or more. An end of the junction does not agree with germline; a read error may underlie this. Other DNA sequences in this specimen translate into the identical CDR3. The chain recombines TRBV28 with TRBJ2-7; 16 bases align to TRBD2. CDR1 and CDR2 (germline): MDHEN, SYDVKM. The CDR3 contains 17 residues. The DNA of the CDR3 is TGCGCCAGCAATGGCCCCGGGACTAGCGGGAGGGCCGGTGAGCAGTACTTC. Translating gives CASNGPGTSGRAGEQYF. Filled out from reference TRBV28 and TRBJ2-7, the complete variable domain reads DVKVTQSSRYLVKRTGEKVFLECVQDMDHENMFWYRQDPGLGLRLIYFSYDVKMKEKGDIPEGYSVSREKKERFSLILESASTNQTSMYLCASNGPGTSGRAGEQYFGPGTRLTVT.

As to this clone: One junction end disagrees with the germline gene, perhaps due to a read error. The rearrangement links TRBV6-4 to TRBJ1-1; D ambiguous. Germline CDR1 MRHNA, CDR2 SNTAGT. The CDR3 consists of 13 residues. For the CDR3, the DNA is TGTGCCAGCGGTGACGATACAGCCGGCGAAGCTTTCTTT. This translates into CASGDDTAGEAFF.

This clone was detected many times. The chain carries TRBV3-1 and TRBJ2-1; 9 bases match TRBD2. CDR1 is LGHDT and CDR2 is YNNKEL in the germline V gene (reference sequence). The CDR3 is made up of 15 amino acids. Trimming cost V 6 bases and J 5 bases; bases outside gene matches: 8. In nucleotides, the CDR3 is TGTGCCAGCAGGCATAGCGGGAGAAAAAACAATGAGCAGTTCTTC. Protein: CASRHSGRKNNEQFF.

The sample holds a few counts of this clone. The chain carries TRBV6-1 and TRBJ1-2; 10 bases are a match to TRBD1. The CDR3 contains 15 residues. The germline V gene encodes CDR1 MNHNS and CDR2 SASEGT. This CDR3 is CGSSLDRGPNYGYTF. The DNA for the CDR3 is TGTGGCAGTAGCCTCGACAGGGGGCCTAACTATGGCTACACCTTC.

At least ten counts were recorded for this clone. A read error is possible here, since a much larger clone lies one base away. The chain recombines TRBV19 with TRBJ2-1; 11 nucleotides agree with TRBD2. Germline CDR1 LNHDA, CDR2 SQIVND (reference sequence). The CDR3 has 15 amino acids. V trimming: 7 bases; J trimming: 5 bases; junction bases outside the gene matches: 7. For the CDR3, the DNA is TGTGCCAGTATGGCTAGCGGGAGGTCTAACAATGAGCAGTTCTTC. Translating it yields CASMASGRSNNEQFF.